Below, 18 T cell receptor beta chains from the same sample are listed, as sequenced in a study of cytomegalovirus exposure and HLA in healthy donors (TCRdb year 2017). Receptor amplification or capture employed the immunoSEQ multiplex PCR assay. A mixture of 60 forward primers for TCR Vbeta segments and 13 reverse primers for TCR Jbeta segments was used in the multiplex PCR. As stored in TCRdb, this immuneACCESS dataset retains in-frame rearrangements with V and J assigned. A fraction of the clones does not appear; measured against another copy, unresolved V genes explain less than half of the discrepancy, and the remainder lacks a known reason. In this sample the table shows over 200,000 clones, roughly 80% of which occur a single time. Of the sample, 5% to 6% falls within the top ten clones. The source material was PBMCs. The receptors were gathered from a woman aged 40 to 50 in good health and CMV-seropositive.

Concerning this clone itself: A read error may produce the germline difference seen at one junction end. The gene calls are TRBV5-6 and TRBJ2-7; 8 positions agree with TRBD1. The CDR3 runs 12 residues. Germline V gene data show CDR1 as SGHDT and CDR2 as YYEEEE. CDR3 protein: CAGSRGPYEQYF. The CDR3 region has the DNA TGTGCCGGCAGCAGGGGGCCCTACGAGCAGTACTTC.

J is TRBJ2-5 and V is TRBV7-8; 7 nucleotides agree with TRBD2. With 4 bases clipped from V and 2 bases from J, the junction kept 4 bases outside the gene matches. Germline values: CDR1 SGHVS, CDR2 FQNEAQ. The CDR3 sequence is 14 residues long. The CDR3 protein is CASSSGGIQETQYF. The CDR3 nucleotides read TGTGCCAGCAGCTCGGGGGGTATTCAAGAGACCCAGTACTTC.

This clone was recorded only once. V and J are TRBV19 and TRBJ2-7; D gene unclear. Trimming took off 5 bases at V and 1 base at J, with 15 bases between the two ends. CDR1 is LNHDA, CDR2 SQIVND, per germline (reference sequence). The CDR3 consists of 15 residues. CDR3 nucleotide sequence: TGTGCCAGTAGTCCCCAAGTCGACTCTTCCTACGAGCAGTACTTC. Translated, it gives CASSPQVDSSYEQYF.

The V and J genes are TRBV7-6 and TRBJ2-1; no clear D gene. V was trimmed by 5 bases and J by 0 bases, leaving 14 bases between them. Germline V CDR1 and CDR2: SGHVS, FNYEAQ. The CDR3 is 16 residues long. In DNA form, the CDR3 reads TGTGCCAGCAGCCTCCTCTCCCCGAGCTCCTACAATGAGCAGTTCTTC. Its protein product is CASSLLSPSSYNEQFF.

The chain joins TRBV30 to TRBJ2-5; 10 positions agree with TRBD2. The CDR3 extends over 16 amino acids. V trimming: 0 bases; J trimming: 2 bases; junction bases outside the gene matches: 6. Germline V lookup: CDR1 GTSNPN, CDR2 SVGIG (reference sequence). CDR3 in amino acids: CAWSVLVAGGQETQYF. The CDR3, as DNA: TGTGCCTGGAGTGTACTGGTAGCGGGGGGTCAAGAGACCCAGTACTTC.

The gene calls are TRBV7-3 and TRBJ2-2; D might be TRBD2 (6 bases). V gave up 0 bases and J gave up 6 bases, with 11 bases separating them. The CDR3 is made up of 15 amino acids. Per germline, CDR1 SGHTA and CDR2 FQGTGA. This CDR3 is CASSLTGGYPGELFF. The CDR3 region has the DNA TGTGCCAGCAGCTTAACCGGGGGTTATCCCGGGGAGCTGTTTTTT.

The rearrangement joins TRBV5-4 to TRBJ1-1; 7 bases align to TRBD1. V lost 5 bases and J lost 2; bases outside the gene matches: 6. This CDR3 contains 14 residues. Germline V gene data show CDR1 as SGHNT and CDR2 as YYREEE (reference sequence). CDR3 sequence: CASRSGTANTEAFF. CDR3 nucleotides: TGTGCCAGCAGATCCGGGACAGCCAACACTGAAGCTTTCTTT.

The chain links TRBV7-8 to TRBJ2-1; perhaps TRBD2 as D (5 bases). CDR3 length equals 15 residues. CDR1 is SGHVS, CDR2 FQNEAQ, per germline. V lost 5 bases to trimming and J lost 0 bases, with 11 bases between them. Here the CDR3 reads CASSLRETSYNEQFF. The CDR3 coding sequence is TGTGCCAGCAGCCTCCGGGAAACCTCCTACAATGAGCAGTTCTTC.

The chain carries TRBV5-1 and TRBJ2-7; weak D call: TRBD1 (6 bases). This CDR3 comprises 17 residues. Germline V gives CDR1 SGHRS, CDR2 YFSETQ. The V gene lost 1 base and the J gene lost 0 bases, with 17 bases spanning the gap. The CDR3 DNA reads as TGCGCCAGCAGCTTGTTTTTCGTCCAGGGGAGCTCCTACGAGCAGTACTTC. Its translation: CASSLFFVQGSSYEQYF.

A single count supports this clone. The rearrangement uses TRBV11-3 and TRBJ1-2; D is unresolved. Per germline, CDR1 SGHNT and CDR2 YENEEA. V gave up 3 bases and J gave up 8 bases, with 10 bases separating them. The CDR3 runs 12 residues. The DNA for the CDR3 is TGTGCCAGCAGCTTCGAGGGCCGGGGCTACACCTTC. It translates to CASSFEGRGYTF.

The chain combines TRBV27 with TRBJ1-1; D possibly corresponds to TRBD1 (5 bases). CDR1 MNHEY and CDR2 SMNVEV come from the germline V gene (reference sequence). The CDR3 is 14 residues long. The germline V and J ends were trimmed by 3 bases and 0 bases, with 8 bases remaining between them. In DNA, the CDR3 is TGTGCCAGCAGTTTGGGGGGGTTGAACACTGAAGCTTTCTTT. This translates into CASSLGGLNTEAFF.

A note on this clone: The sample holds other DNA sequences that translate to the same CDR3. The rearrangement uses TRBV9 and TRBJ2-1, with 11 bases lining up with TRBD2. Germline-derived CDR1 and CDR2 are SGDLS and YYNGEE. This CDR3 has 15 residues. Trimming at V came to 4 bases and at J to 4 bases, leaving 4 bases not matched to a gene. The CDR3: CASSPRLAGYNEQFF. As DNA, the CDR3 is TGTGCCAGCAGCCCGCGACTAGCGGGGTACAATGAGCAGTTCTTC.

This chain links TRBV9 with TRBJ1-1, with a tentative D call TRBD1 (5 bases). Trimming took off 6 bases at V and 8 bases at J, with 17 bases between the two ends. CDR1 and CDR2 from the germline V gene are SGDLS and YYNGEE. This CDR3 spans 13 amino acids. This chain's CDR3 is CASTSTGASEAFF. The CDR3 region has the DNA TGTGCCAGCACCTCCACAGGAGCGAGCGAAGCTTTCTTT.

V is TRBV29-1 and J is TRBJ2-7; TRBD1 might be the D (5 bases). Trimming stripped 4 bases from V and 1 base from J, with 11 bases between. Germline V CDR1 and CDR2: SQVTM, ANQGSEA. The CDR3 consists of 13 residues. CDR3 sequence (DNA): TGCAGCGTTGTGACAGAAAGTTCCTACGAGCAGTACTTC. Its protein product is CSVVTESSYEQYF.

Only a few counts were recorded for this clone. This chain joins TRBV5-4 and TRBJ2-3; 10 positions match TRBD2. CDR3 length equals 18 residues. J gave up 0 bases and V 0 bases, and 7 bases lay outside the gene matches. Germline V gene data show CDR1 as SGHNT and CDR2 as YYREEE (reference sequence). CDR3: CASSLGLSGGTSTDTQYF. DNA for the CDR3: TGTGCCAGCAGCTTGGGCCTTAGCGGGGGGACTAGCACAGATACGCAGTATTTT. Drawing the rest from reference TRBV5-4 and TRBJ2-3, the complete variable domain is ETGVTQSPTHLIKTRGQQVTLRCSSQSGHNTVSWYQQALGQGPQFIFQYYREEENGRGNFPPRFSGLQFPNYSSELNVNALELDDSALYLCASSLGLSGGTSTDTQYFGPGTRLTVL.

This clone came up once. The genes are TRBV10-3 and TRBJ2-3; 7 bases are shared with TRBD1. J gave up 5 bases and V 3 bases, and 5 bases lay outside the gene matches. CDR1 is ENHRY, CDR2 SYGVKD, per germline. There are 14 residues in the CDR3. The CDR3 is CAISEGQARDTQYF. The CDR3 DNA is TGTGCCATCAGTGAAGGACAGGCCCGAGATACGCAGTATTTT.

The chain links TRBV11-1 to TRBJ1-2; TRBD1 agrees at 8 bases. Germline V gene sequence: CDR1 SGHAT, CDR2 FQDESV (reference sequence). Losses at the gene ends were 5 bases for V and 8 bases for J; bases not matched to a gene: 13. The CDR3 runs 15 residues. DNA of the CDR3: TGTGCCAGCAGCCCGGACAGGGCCGTAGCGCGAGGCTACACCTTC. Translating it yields CASSPDRAVARGYTF.

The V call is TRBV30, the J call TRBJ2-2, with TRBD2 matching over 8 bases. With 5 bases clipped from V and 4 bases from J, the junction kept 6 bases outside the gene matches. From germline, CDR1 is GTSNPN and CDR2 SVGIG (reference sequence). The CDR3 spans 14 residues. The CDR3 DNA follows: TGTGCCTGGGCTAGACTAGCGACCACCGGGGAGCTGTTTTTT. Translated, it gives CAWARLATTGELFF.